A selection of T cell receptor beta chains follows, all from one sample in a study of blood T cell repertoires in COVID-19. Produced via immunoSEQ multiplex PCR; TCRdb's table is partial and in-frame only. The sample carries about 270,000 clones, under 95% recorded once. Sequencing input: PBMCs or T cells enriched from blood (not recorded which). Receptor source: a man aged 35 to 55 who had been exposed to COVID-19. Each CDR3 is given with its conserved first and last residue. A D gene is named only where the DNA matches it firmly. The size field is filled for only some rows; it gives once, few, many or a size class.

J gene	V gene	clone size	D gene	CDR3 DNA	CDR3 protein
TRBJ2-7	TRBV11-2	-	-	TGTGCCAGCAGTCACGCGGGGCCCCACGAGCAGTACTTC	CASSHAGPHEQYF
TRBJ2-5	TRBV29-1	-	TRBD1	TGCAGCGTTGGCCCTAGGGGGCAGGTCCAAGAGACCCAGTACTTC	CSVGPRGQVQETQYF
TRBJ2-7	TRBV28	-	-	TGTGCCAGCAGTTTACTATTAGCGCGGGTCGAGCAGTACTTC	CASSLLLARVEQYF
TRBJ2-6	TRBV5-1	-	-	TGCGCCAGCAGCTTGAGCGGGTCTGGGGCCAACGTCCTGACTTTC	CASSLSGSGANVLTF
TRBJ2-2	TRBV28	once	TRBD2	TGTGCCAGCAGTTTCCGACTAGCGGGTCGGACCGGGGAGCTGTTTTTT	CASSFRLAGRTGELFF
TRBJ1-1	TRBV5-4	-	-	TGTGCCAGCAGCTTGGATTACAGGAACACTGAAGCTTTCTTT	CASSLDYRNTEAFF
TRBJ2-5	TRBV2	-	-	TGTGCCAGCAGAGAGGGGACTGGAGAACAAGAGACCCAGTACTTC	CASREGTGEQETQYF
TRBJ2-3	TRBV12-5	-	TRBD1	TGTGCTAGTGCTCCCGGGACAGCCCACACAGATACGCAGTATTTT	CASAPGTAHTDTQYF
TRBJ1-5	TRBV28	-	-	TGTGCCAGCAGTTTTCTCACCGGGCCCCAGCATTTT	CASSFLTGPQHF
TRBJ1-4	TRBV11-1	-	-	TGTGCCAGCAGCTTTGCCGGGTATAATGAAAAACTGTTTTTT	CASSFAGYNEKLFF
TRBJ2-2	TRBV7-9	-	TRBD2	TGTGCCAGCAGCATTGGCCCTATCAGCGGGATCATTAGGGCAGGGGAGCTGTTTTTT	CASSIGPISGIIRAGELFF
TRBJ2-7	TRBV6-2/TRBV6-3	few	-	TGTGCCAGCAGTTTCTCACTACGCCCGGGGATACGCTCCTACGAGCAGTACTTC	CASSFSLRPGIRSYEQYF
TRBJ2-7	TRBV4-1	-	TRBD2	TGCGCCAGCAGCCCCAGAGCGGGATCCCCCTACGAGCAGTACTTC	CASSPRAGSPYEQYF
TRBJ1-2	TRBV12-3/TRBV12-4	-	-	TGTGCCAGCAGTACCACAGGGTATGGCTACACCTTC	CASSTTGYGYTF
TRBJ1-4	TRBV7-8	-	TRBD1	TGTGCCAGCAGCCACGACAGGGGGCGAGGTGAAAAACTGTTTTTT	CASSHDRGRGEKLFF
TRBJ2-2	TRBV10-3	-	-	TGTGCCATCGGCCGGGGAACCGGGGAGCTGTTTTTT	CAIGRGTGELFF
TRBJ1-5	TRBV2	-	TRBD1	TGTGCCACCGAGACAGGGGACAATCAGCCCCAGCATTTT	CATETGDNQPQHF
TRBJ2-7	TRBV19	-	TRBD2	TGTGCCAGTAGTTCTCTAGCGGGAGGGCCGGGCGAGCAGTACTTC	CASSSLAGGPGEQYF
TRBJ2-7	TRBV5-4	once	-	TGTGCCAGCAGCTCCGACAGGTACGAGCAGTACTTC	CASSSDRYEQYF
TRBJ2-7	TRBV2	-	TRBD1	TGTGCCAGCAAGGGGACAGGGCTTTATGAGCAGTACTTC	CASKGTGLYEQYF
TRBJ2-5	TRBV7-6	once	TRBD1	TGTGCCAGCAGCAGACGACAGGGGGCGCGGGAGACCCAGTACTTC	CASSRRQGARETQYF
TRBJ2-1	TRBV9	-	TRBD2	TGTGCCAGCAGCCAGGCACTAGCGGGAGCCGGCTACAATGAGCAGTTCTTC	CASSQALAGAGYNEQFF
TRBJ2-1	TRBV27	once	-	TGTGCCAGCAGTAACACTATCTACAATGAGCAGTTCTTC	CASSNTIYNEQFF
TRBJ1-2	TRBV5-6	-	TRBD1	TGTGCCAGCAGATTTTCCGGGACAGTCTATGGCTACACCTTC	CASRFSGTVYGYTF
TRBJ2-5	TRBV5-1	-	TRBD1	TGCGCCAGCAGCCCAACGGACAGGGAAGAGACCCAGTACTTC	CASSPTDREETQYF
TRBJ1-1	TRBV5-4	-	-	TGTGCCAGCAGCTTGGACAGGTTGAACACTGAAGCTTTCTTT	CASSLDRLNTEAFF
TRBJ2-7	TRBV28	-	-	TGTGCCAGCAGTTGGAAATTTTCAGGAAGAGGGGGCGAGCAGTACTTC	CASSWKFSGRGGEQYF
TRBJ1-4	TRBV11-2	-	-	TGTGCCAGCAGCTTAGGAGGGGGTGAAAAACTGTTTTTT	CASSLGGGEKLFF
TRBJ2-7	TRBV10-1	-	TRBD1	TGCGCCAGCAGTGACTACGGGACAGGATACGAGCAGTACTTC	CASSDYGTGYEQYF
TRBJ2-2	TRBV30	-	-	TGTGCCTGGAGTGTTGGTAGCGGCACCGGGGAGCTGTTTTTT	CAWSVGSGTGELFF
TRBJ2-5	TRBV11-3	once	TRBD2	TGTGCCAGCAACCCAGGGACTAGCGGCCAAGAGACCCAGTACTTC	CASNPGTSGQETQYF
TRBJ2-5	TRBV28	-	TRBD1	TGTGCCAGCAGTTACAGGGGCTCAGAGACCCAGTACTTC	CASSYRGSETQYF
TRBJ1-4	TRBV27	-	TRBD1	TGTGCCAGCAGTTTAATTCCTCAGGGGGCTAATGAAAAACTGTTTTTT	CASSLIPQGANEKLFF
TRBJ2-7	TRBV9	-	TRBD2	TGTGCCAGCAGCGTAGGGACTAGCGGCTCCTACGAGCAGTACTTC	CASSVGTSGSYEQYF
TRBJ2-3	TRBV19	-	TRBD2	TGTGCCAGTCGGACTAGCGGGACCACAGATACGCAGTATTTT	CASRTSGTTDTQYF
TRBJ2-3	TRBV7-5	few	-	TGTGTCAGAAGACACCGGGACAGGGGGACAGATACGCAGTATTTT	CVRRHRDRGTDTQYF
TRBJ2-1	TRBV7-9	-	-	TGTGCCAGCAGCTTATCGGGACTTCCTAGAGGCAATGAGCAGTTCTTC	CASSLSGLPRGNEQFF
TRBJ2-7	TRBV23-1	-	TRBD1	TGCGCCAGCAGTCAAGGGCCGGGACAGGGTAATAGATACGAGCAGTACTTC	CASSQGPGQGNRYEQYF
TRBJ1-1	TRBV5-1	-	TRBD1	TGCGCCAGCAGCTTAGCTGGCAGGGGGAATACTAACACTGAAGCTTTCTTT	CASSLAGRGNTNTEAFF
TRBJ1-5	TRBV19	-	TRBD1	TGTGCCAGTAGTATAGATCCGAGACAGGGGGCGAATCAGCCCCAGCATTTT	CASSIDPRQGANQPQHF
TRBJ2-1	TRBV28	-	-	TGTGCCAGCAGTTCAACCCGGGACACGTACAATGAGCAGTTCTTC	CASSSTRDTYNEQFF
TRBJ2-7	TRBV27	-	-	TGTGCCAGCAGCCCTTCGGGGTTCAATTCTCAGTACTTC	CASSPSGFNSQYF
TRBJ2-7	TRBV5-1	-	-	TGCGCCAGCAATGCCGGGGCCTACGAGCAGTACTTC	CASNAGAYEQYF
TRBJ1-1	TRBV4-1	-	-	TGCGCCAGCAGCCAAGAGGTACAGGGAAGTAATGAAGCTTTCTTT	CASSQEVQGSNEAFF
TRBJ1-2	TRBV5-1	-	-	TGCGCCAGCAGCTTGAACAGGGATTATGGCTACACCTTC	CASSLNRDYGYTF
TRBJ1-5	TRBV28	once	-	TGTGCCAGCAGCTTTTCTACAGGCCCGGCCAATCAGCCCCAGCATTTT	CASSFSTGPANQPQHF
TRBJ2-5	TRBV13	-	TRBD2	TGTGCCAGCCTCCGCGGGGTAGCGGGACTCCAAGAGACCCAGTACTTC	CASLRGVAGLQETQYF
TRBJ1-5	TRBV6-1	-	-	TGTGCCAGCAGTGAAGACAAATTGATGCCCCAGCATTTT	CASSEDKLMPQHF
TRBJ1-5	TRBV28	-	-	TGTGCCAGCAGTCCCAGGATCCTCAATCAGCCCCAGCATTTT	CASSPRILNQPQHF
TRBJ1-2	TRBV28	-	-	TGTGCCAGCAATGGTGCGGCTCCTAACTATGGCTACACCTTC	CASNGAAPNYGYTF
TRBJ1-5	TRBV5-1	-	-	TGCGCCAGCAGCTTGGAACCGCCTGGGGCCTACCGGCCTAGCAATCAGCCCCAGCATTTT	CASSLEPPGAYRPSNQPQHF